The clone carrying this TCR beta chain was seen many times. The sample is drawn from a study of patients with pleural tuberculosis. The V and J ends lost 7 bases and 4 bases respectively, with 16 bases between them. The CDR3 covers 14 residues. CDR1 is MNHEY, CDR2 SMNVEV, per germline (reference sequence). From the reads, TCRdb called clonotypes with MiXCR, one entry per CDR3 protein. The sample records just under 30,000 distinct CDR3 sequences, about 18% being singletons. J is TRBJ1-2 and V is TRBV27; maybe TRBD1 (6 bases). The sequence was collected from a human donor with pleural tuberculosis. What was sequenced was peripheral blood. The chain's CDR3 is CASKTTGTGYGYTF. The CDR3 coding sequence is TGTGCCAGCAAGACCACAGGGACGGGCTATGGCTACACCTTC.